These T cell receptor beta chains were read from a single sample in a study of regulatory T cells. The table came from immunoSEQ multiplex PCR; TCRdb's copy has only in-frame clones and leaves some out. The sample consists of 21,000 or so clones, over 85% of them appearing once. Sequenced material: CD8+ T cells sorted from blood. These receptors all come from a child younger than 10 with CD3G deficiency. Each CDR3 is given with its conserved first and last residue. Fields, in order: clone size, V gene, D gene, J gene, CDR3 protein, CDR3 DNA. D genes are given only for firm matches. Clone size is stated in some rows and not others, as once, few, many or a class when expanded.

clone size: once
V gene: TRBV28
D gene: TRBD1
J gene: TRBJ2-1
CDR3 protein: CASRTRAGQGDNEQFF
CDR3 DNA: TGTGCCAGCAGGACCCGGGCGGGACAGGGCGACAATGAGCAGTTCTTC

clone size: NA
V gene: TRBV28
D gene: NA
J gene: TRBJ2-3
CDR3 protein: CASALSPDTQYF
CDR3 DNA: TGTGCCAGCGCTCTAAGTCCAGATACGCAGTATTTT

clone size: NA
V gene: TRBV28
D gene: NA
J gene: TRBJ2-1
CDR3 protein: CASSRSRNEQFF
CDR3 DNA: TGTGCCAGCAGTCGGTCGCGGAATGAGCAGTTCTTC

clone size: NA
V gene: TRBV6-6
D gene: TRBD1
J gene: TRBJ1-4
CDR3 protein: CASSADRGSEKLFF
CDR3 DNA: TGTGCCAGCAGTGCGGACAGGGGGAGTGAAAAACTGTTTTTT

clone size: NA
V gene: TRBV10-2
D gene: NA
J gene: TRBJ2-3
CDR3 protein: CASRADTDTQYF
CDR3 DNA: TGCGCCAGCCGGGCCGACACAGATACGCAGTATTTT

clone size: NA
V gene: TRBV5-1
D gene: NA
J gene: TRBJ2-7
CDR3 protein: CASRPGPGEQYF
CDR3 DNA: TGCGCCAGCAGACCGGGCCCCGGGGAGCAGTACTTC

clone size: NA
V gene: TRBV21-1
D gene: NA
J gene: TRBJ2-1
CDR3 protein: CASSSGTSGTNNEQFF
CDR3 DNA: TGTGCCAGCAGCAGCGGGACTAGCGGGACTAACAATGAGCAGTTCTTC

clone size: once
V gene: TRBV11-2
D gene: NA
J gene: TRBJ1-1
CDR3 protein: CASSPSGFTEAFF
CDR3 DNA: TGTGCCAGCAGCCCAAGTGGGTTCACTGAAGCTTTCTTT

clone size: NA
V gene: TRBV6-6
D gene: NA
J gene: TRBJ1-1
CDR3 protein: CASSWGAGTEAFF
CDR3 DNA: TGTGCCAGCAGTTGGGGGGCCGGCACTGAAGCTTTCTTT

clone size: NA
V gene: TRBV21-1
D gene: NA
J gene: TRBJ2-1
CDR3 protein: CASSKAGREYNEQFF
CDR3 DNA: TGTGCCAGCAGCAAAGCTGGCAGGGAATACAATGAGCAGTTCTTC

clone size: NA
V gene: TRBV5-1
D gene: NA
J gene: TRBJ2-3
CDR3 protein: CASSLGGSGTDTQYF
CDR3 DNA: TGCGCCAGCAGCTTGGGAGGGTCCGGCACAGATACGCAGTATTTT

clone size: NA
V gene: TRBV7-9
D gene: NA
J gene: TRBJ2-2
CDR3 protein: CASSLDGNPGELFF
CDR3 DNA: TGTGCCAGCAGCTTAGACGGAAATCCCGGGGAGCTGTTTTTT

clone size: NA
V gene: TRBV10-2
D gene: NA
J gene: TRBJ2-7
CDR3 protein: CASSPSYEQYF
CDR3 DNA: TGCGCCAGCAGTCCCTCCTACGAGCAGTACTTC

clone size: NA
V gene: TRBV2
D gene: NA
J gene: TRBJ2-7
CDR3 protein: CASSDVGAISYEQYF
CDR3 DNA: TGTGCCAGCAGTGATGTTGGGGCGATCTCCTACGAGCAGTACTTC

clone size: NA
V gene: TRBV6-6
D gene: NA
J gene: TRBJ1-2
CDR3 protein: CASSSGNYGYTF
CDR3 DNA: TGTGCCAGCAGTTCAGGGAACTATGGCTACACCTTC